The 8 T cell receptor beta chains below all came from one sample that was sequenced in a study of PD-1 blockade in mismatch repair-deficient tumors. Data came from immunoSEQ multiplex PCR; TCRdb stores just in-frame clones and leaves some out. The profile shows around 49,000 clones, approximately 80% of them singletons. The specimen comprised PBMCs, sampled before pembrolizumab treatment. All receptors come from an adult with mismatch repair-deficient cancer.

The CDR3 loop is CASRRRPNEKLFF. DNA of the CDR3: TGTGCCAGCAGGCGTAGGCCGAATGAAAAACTGTTTTTT. This chain joins TRBV6-5 and TRBJ1-4, with D uncertain. CDR1 and CDR2 from the germline V gene are MNHEY and SVGAGI. Trimming took off 6 bases at V and 5 bases at J, with 10 bases between the two ends. The CDR3 loop spans 13 amino acids.

The chain combines TRBV5-1 with TRBJ2-1; TRBD2 matches at 14 bases. This CDR3 region has 17 residues. Germline CDR1 is SGHRS and CDR2 is YFSETQ. V trimming: 2 bases; J trimming: 4 bases; junction bases outside the gene matches: 5. Here the CDR3 reads CASSFGLAGGGYNEQFF. The DNA for the CDR3 is TGCGCCAGCAGCTTTGGACTAGCGGGAGGAGGGTACAATGAGCAGTTCTTC. The variable domain in full, completed from reference TRBV5-1 and TRBJ2-1, reads KAGVTQTPRYLIKTRGQQVTLSCSPISGHRSVSWYQQTPGQGLQFLFEYFSETQRNKGNFPGRFSGRQFSNSRSEMNVSTLELGDSALYLCASSFGLAGGGYNEQFFGPGTRLTVL.

The rearrangement links TRBV5-6 to TRBJ2-2; maybe TRBD2 (5 bases). The CDR3 length is 16 residues. The germline CDR1 and CDR2 sequences are SGHDT and YYEEEE. Trimming cost V 0 bases and J 4 bases, with 13 bases left between them. CDR3 sequence reads: CASSLARVRSTGELFF. Here the CDR3 DNA reads TGTGCCAGCAGCTTGGCGCGGGTCCGGAGCACCGGGGAGCTGTTTTTT.

The chain carries TRBV5-1 and TRBJ2-7; D tentatively reads TRBD1 or TRBD2 (5 bases each). The V end was cut by 1 base, the J end by 2 bases, with 13 bases between. The CDR3 loop spans 15 amino acids. Germline V CDR1 and CDR2: SGHRS, YFSETQ. CDR3 in amino acids: CASSLHPGTTYEQYF. CDR3 sequence (DNA): TGCGCCAGCAGCTTGCACCCAGGGACGACCTACGAGCAGTACTTC.

The chain links TRBV5-8 to TRBJ2-5; weak D call: TRBD2 (6 bases). Germline V gene lookup returns CDR1 SGHTS and CDR2 YDEGEE. CDR3 length: 16 amino acids. V was pared by 5 bases and J by 2 bases, with 19 bases between. The CDR3 nucleotides are TGTGCCAGCAGGGGGGGAACAGGTTCCTTTCAAGAGACCCAGTACTTC. The encoded protein is CASRGGTGSFQETQYF.

The chain recombines TRBV7-8 with TRBJ1-5; maybe TRBD1 (6 bases). From germline, CDR1 is SGHVS and CDR2 FQNEAQ. The CDR3 length is 15 residues. Trimming took 4 bases from V and 5 from J, leaving 15 bases between them. The CDR3 DNA sequence: TGTGCCAGCAGCTCGGGACAAAGGATAGATCAGCCCCAGCATTTT. This gives the protein CASSSGQRIDQPQHF.

The chain combines TRBV5-1 with TRBJ2-3; 8 nucleotides align to TRBD1. The CDR3 runs 14 residues. V lost 5 bases, J lost 6 bases, and 8 bases stayed unmatched. Germline V lookup: CDR1 SGHRS, CDR2 YFSETQ. The CDR3: CASSWAGGDDTQYF. In DNA form, the CDR3 reads TGCGCCAGCAGTTGGGCAGGGGGCGACGATACGCAGTATTTT.

This clone was recorded only once. The chain carries TRBV25-1 and TRBJ1-3; D gene unclear. This CDR3 has 11 residues. The V and J ends lost 7 bases and 4 bases respectively, with 5 bases between them. From germline, CDR1 is MGHDK and CDR2 SYGVNS. This CDR3 is CASKAGNTIYF. In DNA form, the CDR3 reads TGTGCCAGCAAGGCAGGAAACACCATATATTTT.